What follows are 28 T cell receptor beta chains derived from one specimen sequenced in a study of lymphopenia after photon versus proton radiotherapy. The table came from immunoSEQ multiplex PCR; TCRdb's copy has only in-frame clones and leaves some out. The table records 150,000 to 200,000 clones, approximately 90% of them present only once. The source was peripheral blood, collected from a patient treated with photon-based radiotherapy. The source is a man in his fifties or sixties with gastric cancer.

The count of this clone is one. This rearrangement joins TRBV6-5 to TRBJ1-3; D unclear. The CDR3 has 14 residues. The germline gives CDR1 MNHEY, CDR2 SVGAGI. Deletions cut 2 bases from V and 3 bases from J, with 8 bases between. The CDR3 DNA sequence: TGTGCCAGCAGTTACGGGGTACGTGGAAACACCATATATTTT. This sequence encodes CASSYGVRGNTIYF.

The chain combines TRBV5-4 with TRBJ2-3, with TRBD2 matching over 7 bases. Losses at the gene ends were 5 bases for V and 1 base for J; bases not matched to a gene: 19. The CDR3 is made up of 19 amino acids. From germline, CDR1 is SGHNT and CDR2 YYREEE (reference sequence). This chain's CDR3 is CASRFAFAGDRGGTDTQYF. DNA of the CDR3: TGTGCCAGCAGATTTGCGTTCGCGGGAGACAGAGGAGGCACAGATACGCAGTATTTT.

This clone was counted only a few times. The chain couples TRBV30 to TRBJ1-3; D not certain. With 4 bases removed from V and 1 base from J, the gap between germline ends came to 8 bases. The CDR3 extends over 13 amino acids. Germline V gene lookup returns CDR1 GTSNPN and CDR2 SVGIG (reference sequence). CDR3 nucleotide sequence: TGTGCCTGGATCAGGAAATCTGGAAACACCATATATTTT. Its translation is CAWIRKSGNTIYF.

This CDR3 reads CASSFGQFNEKLFF. DNA of the CDR3: TGCGCCAGCAGCTTCGGTCAGTTTAATGAAAAACTGTTTTTT. The chain uses TRBV5-1 and TRBJ1-4; D unclear. CDR1 is SGHRS and CDR2 is YFSETQ in the germline V gene. CDR3 length equals 14 residues. Trimming took 2 bases from V and 4 from J, leaving 9 bases between them.

The CDR3 DNA is TGTGCCAGCAGCCCCGAAGCTAGCGGGAGACTCAATGAGCAGTTCTTC. Translating it yields CASSPEASGRLNEQFF. The J gene is TRBJ2-1, the V gene TRBV7-3; TRBD2 agrees at 10 bases. Per germline, CDR1 SGHTA and CDR2 FQGTGA. V was pared by 5 bases and J by 6 bases, with 10 bases of the junction left unmatched. The length of the CDR3 is 16 residues. Variable domain in full (rest from reference TRBV7-3 and TRBJ2-1): GAGVSQTPSNKVTEKGKYVELRCDPISGHTALYWYRQSLGQGPEFLIYFQGTGAADDSGLPNDRFFAVRPEGSVSTLKIQRTERGDSAVYLCASSPEASGRLNEQFFGPGTRLTVL.

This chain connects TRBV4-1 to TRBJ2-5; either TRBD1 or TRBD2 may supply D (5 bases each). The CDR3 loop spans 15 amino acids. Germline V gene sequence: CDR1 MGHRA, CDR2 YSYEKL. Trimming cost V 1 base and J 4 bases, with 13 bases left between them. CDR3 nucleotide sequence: TGCGCCAGCAGCCAAGGGCAGGGAGCAGCAGAGACCCAGTACTTC. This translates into CASSQGQGAAETQYF.

For the CDR3, the DNA is TGTGCCAGCAGTGAAACCGGCTCGGGAGGCTACAATGAGCAGTTCTTC. Its protein is CASSETGSGGYNEQFF. V and J are TRBV2 and TRBJ2-1; 7 bases match TRBD2. CDR3 length equals 16 residues. The junction had 7 bases not matched to a gene; V was cut back by 2 bases and J by 3 bases. From germline, CDR1 is SNHLY and CDR2 FYNNEI. Based on the CDR3 plus reference TRBV2 and TRBJ2-1, the full variable domain is EPEVTQTPSHQVTQMGQEVILRCVPISNHLYFYWYRQILGQKVEFLVSFYNNEISEKSEIFDDQFSVERPDGSNFTLKIRSTKLEDSAMYFCASSETGSGGYNEQFFGPGTRLTVL.

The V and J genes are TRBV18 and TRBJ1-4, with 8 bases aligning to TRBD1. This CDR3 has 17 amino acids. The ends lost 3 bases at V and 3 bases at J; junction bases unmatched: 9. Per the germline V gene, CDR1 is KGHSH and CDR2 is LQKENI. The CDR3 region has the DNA TGTGCCAGCTCACCGCTGACAGGGGCGAAAGCTAATGAAAAACTGTTTTTT. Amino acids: CASSPLTGAKANEKLFF.

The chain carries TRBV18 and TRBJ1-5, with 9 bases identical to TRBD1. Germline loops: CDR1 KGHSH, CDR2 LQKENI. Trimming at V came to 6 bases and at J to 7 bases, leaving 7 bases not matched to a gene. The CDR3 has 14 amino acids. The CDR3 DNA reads TGTGCCAGCTCCCCTACGGGACAGGGCCAGCCCCAGCATTTT. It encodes CASSPTGQGQPQHF.

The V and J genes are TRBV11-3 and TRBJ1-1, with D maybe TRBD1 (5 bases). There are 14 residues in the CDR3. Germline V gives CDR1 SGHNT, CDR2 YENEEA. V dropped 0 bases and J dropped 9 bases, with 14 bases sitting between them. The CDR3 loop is CASSLDGGTEKAFF. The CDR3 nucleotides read TGTGCCAGCAGCTTAGATGGGGGGACGGAAAAAGCTTTCTTT.

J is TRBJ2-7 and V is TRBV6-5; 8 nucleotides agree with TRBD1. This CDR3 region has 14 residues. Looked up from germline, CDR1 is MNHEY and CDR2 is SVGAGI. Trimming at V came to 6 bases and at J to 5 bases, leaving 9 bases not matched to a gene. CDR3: CASSPGTGVHEQYF. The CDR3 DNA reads TGTGCCAGCAGCCCCGGGACAGGCGTCCACGAGCAGTACTTC.

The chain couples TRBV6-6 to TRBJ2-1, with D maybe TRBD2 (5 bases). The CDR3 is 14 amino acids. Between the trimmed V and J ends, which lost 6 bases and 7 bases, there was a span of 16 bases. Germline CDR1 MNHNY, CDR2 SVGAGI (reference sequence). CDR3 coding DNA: TGTGCCAGCAGCCCCTCTGGCCGCGGGAATGAGCAGTTCTTC. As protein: CASSPSGRGNEQFF.

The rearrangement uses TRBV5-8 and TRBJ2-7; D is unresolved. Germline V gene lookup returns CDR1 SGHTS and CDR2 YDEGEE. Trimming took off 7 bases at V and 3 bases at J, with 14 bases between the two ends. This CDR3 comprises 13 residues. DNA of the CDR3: TGTGCCAGCGGTATTGGGCCCTACTACGAGCAGTACTTC. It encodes CASGIGPYYEQYF.

The CDR3 coding sequence is TGTGCCAGCAGCTCCGATTTAGCGGGCCCGAACACCGGGGAGCTGTTTTTT. This sequence encodes CASSSDLAGPNTGELFF. V and J are TRBV5-4 and TRBJ2-2, with 7 bases identical to TRBD2. With 3 bases clipped from V and 0 bases from J, the junction kept 8 bases outside the gene matches. The CDR3 has 17 residues. Germline CDR1 reads SGHNT; CDR2 reads YYREEE (reference sequence).

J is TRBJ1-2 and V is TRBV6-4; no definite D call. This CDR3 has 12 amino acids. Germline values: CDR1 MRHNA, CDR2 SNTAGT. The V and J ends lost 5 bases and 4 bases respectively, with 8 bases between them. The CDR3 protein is CASSPDGYGYTF. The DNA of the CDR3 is TGTGCCAGCAGTCCGGACGGCTATGGCTACACCTTC.

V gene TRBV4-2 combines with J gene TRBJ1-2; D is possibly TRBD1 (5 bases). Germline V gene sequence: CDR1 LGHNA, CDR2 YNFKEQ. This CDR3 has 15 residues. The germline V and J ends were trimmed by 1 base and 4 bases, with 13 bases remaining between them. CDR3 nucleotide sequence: TGTGCCAGCAGCCAAGCACAGGAGAATAGCTATGGCTACACCTTC. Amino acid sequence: CASSQAQENSYGYTF.

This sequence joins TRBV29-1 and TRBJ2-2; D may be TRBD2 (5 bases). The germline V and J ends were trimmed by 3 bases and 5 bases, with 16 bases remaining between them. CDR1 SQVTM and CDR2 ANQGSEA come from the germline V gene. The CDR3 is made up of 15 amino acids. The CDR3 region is CSVELGRRGTGELFF. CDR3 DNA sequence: TGCAGCGTTGAGTTGGGTCGCCGGGGTACCGGGGAGCTGTTTTTT.

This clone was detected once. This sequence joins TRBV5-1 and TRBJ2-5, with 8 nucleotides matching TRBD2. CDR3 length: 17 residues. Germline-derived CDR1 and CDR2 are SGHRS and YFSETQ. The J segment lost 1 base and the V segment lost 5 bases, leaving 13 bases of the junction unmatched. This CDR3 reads CASRPGLVYRGQETQYF. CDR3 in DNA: TGCGCCAGCAGGCCGGGACTAGTCTACCGAGGCCAAGAGACCCAGTACTTC.

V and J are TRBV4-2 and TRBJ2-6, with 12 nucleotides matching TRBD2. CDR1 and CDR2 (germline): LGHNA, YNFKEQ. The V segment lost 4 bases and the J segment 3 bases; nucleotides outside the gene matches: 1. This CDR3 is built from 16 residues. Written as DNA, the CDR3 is TGTGCCAGCAGCCTGGGACTAGCGGGTGGGGCCAACGTCCTGACTTTC. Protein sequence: CASSLGLAGGANVLTF.

The DNA for the CDR3 is TGTGCCACCAGCAGAGATCACACAGGGGGAGGCTACACCTTC. Its translation is CATSRDHTGGGYTF. The J gene is TRBJ1-2, the V gene TRBV15; 8 nucleotides line up with TRBD1. The trim removed 0 bases at V and 8 bases at J, leaving 5 bases unmatched. The CDR3 has 14 amino acids. Germline loops: CDR1 LNHNV, CDR2 YYDKDF (reference sequence).

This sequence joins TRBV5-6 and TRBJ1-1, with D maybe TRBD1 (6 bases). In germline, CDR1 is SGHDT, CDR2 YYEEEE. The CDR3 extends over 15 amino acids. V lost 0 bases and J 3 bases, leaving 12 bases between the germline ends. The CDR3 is CASSLGTGHDTEAFF. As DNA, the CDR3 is TGTGCCAGCAGCTTGGGGACGGGACATGACACTGAAGCTTTCTTT.

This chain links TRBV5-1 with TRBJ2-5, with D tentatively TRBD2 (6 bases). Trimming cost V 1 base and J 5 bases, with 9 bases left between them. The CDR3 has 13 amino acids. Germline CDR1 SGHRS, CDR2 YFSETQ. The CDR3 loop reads CASSLYAGETQYF. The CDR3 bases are TGCGCCAGCAGCTTGTACGCGGGGGAGACCCAGTACTTC.

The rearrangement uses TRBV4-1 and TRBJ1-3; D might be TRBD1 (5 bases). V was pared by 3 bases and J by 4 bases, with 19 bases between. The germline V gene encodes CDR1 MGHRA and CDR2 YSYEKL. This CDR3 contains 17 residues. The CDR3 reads CASSQMGRVQLGNTIYF. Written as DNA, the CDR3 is TGCGCCAGCAGCCAGATGGGCAGGGTACAATTAGGAAACACCATATATTTT.

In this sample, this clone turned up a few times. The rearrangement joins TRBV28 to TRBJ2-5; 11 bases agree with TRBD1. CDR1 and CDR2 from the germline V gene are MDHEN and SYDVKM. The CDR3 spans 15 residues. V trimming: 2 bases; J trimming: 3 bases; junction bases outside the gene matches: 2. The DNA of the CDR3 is TGTGCCAGCAGTTTAACGGGACAGGGGGAAGAGACCCAGTACTTC. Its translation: CASSLTGQGEETQYF.

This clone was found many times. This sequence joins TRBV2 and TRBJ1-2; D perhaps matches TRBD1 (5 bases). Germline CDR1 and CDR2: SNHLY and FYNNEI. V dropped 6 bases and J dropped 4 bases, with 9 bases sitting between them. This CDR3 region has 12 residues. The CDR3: CASSVDSYGYTF. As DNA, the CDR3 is TGTGCCAGCAGCGTTGACAGCTATGGCTACACCTTC.

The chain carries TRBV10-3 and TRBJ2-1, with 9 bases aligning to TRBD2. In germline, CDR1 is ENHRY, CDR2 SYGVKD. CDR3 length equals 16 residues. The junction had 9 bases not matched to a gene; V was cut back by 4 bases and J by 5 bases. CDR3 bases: TGTGCCATCAGTGCTAGCGGGGTCCCCCCCGACAATGAGCAGTTCTTC. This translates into CAISASGVPPDNEQFF.

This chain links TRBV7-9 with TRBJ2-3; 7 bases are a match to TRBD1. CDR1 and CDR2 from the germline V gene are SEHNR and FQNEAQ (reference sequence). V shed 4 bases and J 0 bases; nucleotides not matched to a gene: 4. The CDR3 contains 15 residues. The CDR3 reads CASSSATGSTDTQYF. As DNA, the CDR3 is TGTGCCAGCAGCTCAGCGACAGGGAGCACAGATACGCAGTATTTT.

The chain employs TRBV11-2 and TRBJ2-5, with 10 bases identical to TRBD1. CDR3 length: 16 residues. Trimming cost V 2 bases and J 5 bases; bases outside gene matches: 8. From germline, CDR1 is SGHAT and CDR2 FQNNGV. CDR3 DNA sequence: TGTGCCAGCAGCTTAACGGGACAGGGGATGGGGGAGACCCAGTACTTC. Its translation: CASSLTGQGMGETQYF.